The sequence of this T cell receptor beta chain was determined in a study of T cells in Graves' hyperthyroidism and ophthalmopathy. This clonotype was counted ten times or more. Its antigen is unknown. V dropped 4 bases and J dropped 3; count of bases not matched to a gene: 0. The germline V gene encodes CDR1 MDHEN and CDR2 SYDVKM. This CDR3 spans 12 amino acids. RNA transcripts gave rise to amplified TCR beta CDR3 regions. A first-round RT-PCR of the TCR CDR3 used the HTBI primer set. TCRdb recomputed calls from the multiplex PCR reads with MiXCR, one row per CDR3 protein. The table lists some 600,000 distinct CDR3 sequences, approximately 15% of them singletons, with under 7% in the top ten. Study outcomes and limitations: Ophthalmopathy onset followed model prediction by a median roughly 6 months. Blood held most thyroid clonotypes expanded above 0.001 frequency. Stable hyperthyroidism and ophthalmopathy were separated using 13 V-J signatures.

The TCR comes from a woman in her thirties with Graves' hyperthyroidism that later progressed to Graves' ophthalmopathy. V and J are TRBV28 and TRBJ2-7; 7 bases are shared with TRBD1. The sequencing sample was made of blood. The CDR3: CASSSGGYEQYF. In DNA form, the CDR3 reads TGTGCCAGCAGTTCAGGGGGCTACGAGCAGTACTTC.